These 20 T cell receptor beta chains were sequenced from one sample in a study of molecular identifiers for immune sequencing clone quantification. Each CDR3 protein is one row after TCRdb ran MiXCR on the PCR reads. This table has tens of thousands of distinct CDR3 sequences, roughly 36% appearing once. Sequenced material: naive CD8+ T cells from blood, with Jurkat cell RNA spiked in. The sample's subset: FACS-sorted CD8+CD4-CCR7+CD45RA+ naive T cells. Receptor source: a human donor in good health. Some libraries in this study had Jurkat cell RNA spiked in.

This clonotype was seen many times. This chain joins TRBV28 and TRBJ2-6; TRBD2 might be the D (5 bases). The CDR3 is made up of 15 amino acids. V was cut by 7 bases and J by 4 bases, with 14 bases left in between. Germline V gives CDR1 MDHEN, CDR2 SYDVKM. CDR3 DNA sequence: TGTGCCAGCACCAACCCATGGAGGGGGGCCAACGTCCTGACTTTC. Amino acid sequence: CASTNPWRGANVLTF.

Comments on this clonotype: This could be a read error, since a much larger clone is one nucleotide away. V is TRBV9 and J is TRBJ2-7; no clear D. CDR1 is SGDLS and CDR2 is YYNGEE in the germline V gene. The CDR3 has 13 amino acids. V was trimmed by 0 bases and J by 6 bases, leaving 10 bases between them. CDR3 residues: CASSVEGCVEQYF. Written as DNA, the CDR3 is TGTGCCAGCAGCGTAGAGGGTTGTGTCGAGCAGTACTTC.

Comment on this clonotype: A junction boundary mismatches the germline segment, possibly from a read error. The rearrangement joins TRBV28 to TRBJ2-2; D might be TRBD1 (5 bases). In germline, CDR1 is MDHEN, CDR2 SYDVKM. The CDR3 spans 15 residues. CDR3 sequence: CVSTLATVNTGELFF. The CDR3 DNA is TGTGTCAGCACCCTCGCGACAGTAAACACCGGGGAGCTGTTTTTT.

This clonotype was seen a handful of times. The rearrangement uses TRBV2 and TRBJ2-7; D remains ambiguous. The CDR3 runs 13 residues. CDR1 and CDR2 (germline): SNHLY, FYNNEI. The V end lost 1 base, the J end lost 3 bases, and 7 bases lay between the germline ends. CDR3 residues: CASSEGPYYEQYF. For the CDR3, the DNA is TGTGCCAGCAGTGAAGGGCCCTACTACGAGCAGTACTTC.

The rearrangement uses TRBV9 and TRBJ2-7; D could derive from TRBD1 or TRBD2 (5 bases each). The V end lost 0 bases, the J end lost 2 bases, and 12 bases lay between the germline ends. CDR3 length: 15 amino acids. Germline CDR1 reads SGDLS; CDR2 reads YYNGEE. The CDR3 DNA reads as TGTGCCAGCAGCGTAGGAGGGACCCAAGCCTACGAGCAGTACTTC. Protein sequence: CASSVGGTQAYEQYF.

The J gene is TRBJ2-3, the V gene TRBV5-4; 10 bases match TRBD2. Trimming at V came to 4 bases and at J to 2 bases, leaving 7 bases not matched to a gene. CDR3 length equals 16 residues. Germline CDR1 and CDR2: SGHNT and YYREEE (reference sequence). For the CDR3, the DNA is TGTGCCAGCAGCGGGGTGACTAGCGGGTACACAGATACGCAGTATTTT. Protein sequence: CASSGVTSGYTDTQYF.

Notes on this clonotype: At one end the junction does not follow the germline gene, possibly because of a read error. The chain couples TRBV28 to TRBJ2-2; the D gene is possibly TRBD1 (6 bases). This CDR3 comprises 17 residues. Germline loops: CDR1 MDHEN, CDR2 SYDVKM. CDR3 region: CASSFSPRGGDTGELIF. CDR3 sequence (DNA): TGTGCCAGCAGTTTTAGCCCCAGGGGTGGAGACACCGGGGAGCTGATTTTT. Combining the CDR3 with reference TRBV28 and TRBJ2-2 gives the whole variable domain DVKVTQSSRYLVKRTGEKVFLECVQDMDHENMFWYRQDPGLGLRLIYFSYDVKMKEKGDIPEGYSVSREKKERFSLILESASTNQTSMYLCASSFSPRGGDTGELIFGEGSRLTVL.

This clonotype was picked up many times. The chain employs TRBV29-1 and TRBJ2-7, with D possibly TRBD1 on 5 matching bases. Germline V lookup: CDR1 SQVTM, CDR2 ANQGSEA. The germline V and J ends were trimmed by 3 bases and 0 bases, with 15 bases remaining between them. The CDR3 has 15 residues. The CDR3: CSVEMWQGASYEQYF. The CDR3 DNA reads as TGCAGCGTTGAGATGTGGCAGGGTGCCTCCTACGAGCAGTACTTC.

This chain joins TRBV6-2 or TRBV6-3 and TRBJ2-7; a weak D match, TRBD2 (5 bases). Per germline, CDR1 MNHEY and CDR2 SVGEGT. The CDR3 is 16 amino acids. V gave up 7 bases and J gave up 0 bases, with 19 bases separating them. CDR3 in amino acids: CASTFGVASPSYEQYF. The CDR3 DNA sequence: TGTGCCAGCACCTTCGGGGTGGCGTCCCCCTCCTACGAGCAGTACTTC.

Regarding this clonotype: This may be a read error: a much more frequent sequence differs by one nucleotide. The chain recombines TRBV28 with TRBJ1-4; maybe TRBD1 (5 bases). CDR3 length equals 16 residues. Germline V lookup: CDR1 MDHEN, CDR2 SYDVKM. The CDR3: CASSLLPGATNEKLSF. The CDR3 DNA reads TGTGCCAGCAGTTTGCTGCCCGGGGCAACTAATGAAAAACTGTCTTTT.

This clonotype occurred a few times. V and J are TRBV10-3 and TRBJ2-5, with 13 nucleotides matching TRBD2. Germline V gene data show CDR1 as ENHRY and CDR2 as SYGVKD. The CDR3 contains 15 residues. V lost 10 bases and J lost 0; bases outside the gene matches: 5. The CDR3 nucleotides read TGTGCCAGCACCGGGACTAGCGGGAACCAAGAGACCCAGTACTTC. Its translation is CASTGTSGNQETQYF.

The rearrangement uses TRBV4-3 and TRBJ1-6, with D perhaps TRBD1 (5 bases). V dropped 0 bases and J dropped 7 bases, with 13 bases sitting between them. The CDR3 totals 16 residues. The germline CDR1 and CDR2 sequences are LGHNA and YSLEER. CDR3 nucleotide sequence: TGCGCCAGCAGCCAAGATCTTTATGGGGGAAATTCACCCCTCCACTTT. Translating it yields CASSQDLYGGNSPLHF.

This clonotype was observed at least ten times. The chain employs TRBV11-2 and TRBJ1-1; D uncertain. In germline, CDR1 is SGHAT, CDR2 FQNNGV. V lost 2 bases to trimming and J lost 1 base, with 5 bases between them. The CDR3 is made up of 13 amino acids. The CDR3 region has the DNA TGTGCCAGCAGCTTATGGGGGAACACTGAAGCTTTCTTT. This gives the protein CASSLWGNTEAFF.

This clonotype was seen only a few times. The rearrangement joins TRBV4-1 to TRBJ1-4, with D uncertain. Trimming removed 1 base from V and 2 bases from J, with 8 bases in between. CDR1 MGHRA and CDR2 YSYEKL come from the germline V gene. There are 15 residues in the CDR3. CDR3 sequence (DNA): TGCGCCAGCAGCCAAGTTGTTCCGACTAATGAAAAACTGTTTTTT. It is translated as CASSQVVPTNEKLFF.

Only a few counts were recorded for this clonotype. A much larger clone lies one base from this, so it may be a read error. The chain couples TRBV6-2 or TRBV6-3 to TRBJ2-3; D call uncertain. V was clipped by 5 bases and J by 5 bases, with 5 bases between them. The CDR3 has 11 residues. Per germline, CDR1 MNHEY and CDR2 SVGEGT. The CDR3 spells CASSIKDTQYF. Written as DNA, the CDR3 is TGTGCCAGCAGTATTAAAGATACGCAGTATTTT.

A few counts support this clonotype. An end of the junction differs from the germline gene, which may be a read error. The chain links TRBV24-1 to TRBJ2-3, with 7 bases that match TRBD1. CDR1 and CDR2 from the germline V gene are KGHDR and SFDVKD. The CDR3 is 14 amino acids. The CDR3 reads CVTSDQGVTDTQYF. CDR3 bases: TGTGTCACCAGTGATCAGGGGGTCACAGATACGCAGTATTTT.

The chain couples TRBV3-1 to TRBJ2-7; 7 nucleotides match TRBD1. The V segment lost 5 bases and the J segment 2 bases; nucleotides outside the gene matches: 9. Germline V gene sequence: CDR1 LGHDT, CDR2 YNNKEL (reference sequence). This CDR3 comprises 15 residues. The CDR3 here is CASSSGTAHPYEQYF. CDR3 bases: TGTGCCAGCAGCAGTGGGACAGCCCACCCCTACGAGCAGTACTTC.

This clonotype was observed once. Possible read error: a much larger clone is one base away. The chain carries TRBV5-1 and TRBJ2-6, with TRBD1 matching over 8 bases. The CDR3 length is 15 residues. Looked up from germline, CDR1 is SGHRS and CDR2 is YFSETQ. The DNA for the CDR3 is TGCGCCAGCACGACAGGGGAATCGGGGGCCCACGTCCTGACTTTC. As protein: CASTTGESGAHVLTF.

To note about this clonotype: One junction end disagrees with the germline gene, perhaps due to a read error. The V gene is TRBV6-4, the J gene TRBJ2-3; 8 bases fit TRBD2. Germline V lookup: CDR1 MRHNA, CDR2 SNTAGT. CDR3 length equals 15 residues. CDR3 sequence (DNA): TGTGCCAGCAGTAGGACTAGCACCAGCACAGCTACGCAGTATTTT. Encoded protein: CASSRTSTSTATQYF.

This clonotype has just a few counts. The chain recombines TRBV12-3 or TRBV12-4 with TRBJ1-2; TRBD1 might be the D (5 bases). The CDR3 consists of 13 residues. V was trimmed by 6 bases and J by 3 bases, leaving 11 bases between them. In DNA form, the CDR3 reads TGTGCCAGCAGGGTCGACAGTTACTATGGCTACACCTTC. It codes for CASRVDSYYGYTF.